Shown below are 32 T cell receptor beta chains from a single sample sequenced in a study of blood T cells in healthy people across ages. Alongside a J-beta primer mix, a sample-barcoded 5' primer served in a second PCR lasting about 6 to 12 cycles. In TCRdb, the 5' RACE reads were re-called with MiXCR into one record per CDR3 protein. The sample lists about 670,000 distinct CDR3 sequences, around 50% occurring once. Sequenced: blood. The receptors originated from a woman at least 80 years old in good health.

Remarks on this clonotype: Lacking the conserved final phenylalanine or tryptophan, this CDR3 likely reflects a read error. The V call is TRBV5-1, the J call TRBJ1-2, with TRBD1 identical over 7 bases. From germline, CDR1 is SGHRS and CDR2 YFSETQ. CDR3 length equals 13 residues. V was clipped by 4 bases and J by 3 bases; unmatched bases: 3. The CDR3 region is CASSAGTDYGYTL. DNA of the CDR3: TGCGCCAGCAGCGCCGGGACAGACTATGGCTACACCTTA.

The chain carries TRBV6-6 and TRBJ1-1; no clear D gene. The germline V gene has CDR1 MNHNY and CDR2 SVGAGI (reference sequence). V lost 0 bases and J lost 4, with 3 bases in between. The CDR3 sequence is 12 residues long. CDR3 sequence reads: CASSYSSTEAFF. The CDR3 nucleotides read TGTGCCAGCAGTTACTCGTCCACTGAAGCTTTCTTT.

The chain links TRBV5-1 to TRBJ2-6, with no clear D. Germline lookup yields CDR1 SGHRS and CDR2 YFSETQ. The CDR3 runs to 14 residues. Between the trimmed V and J ends, which lost 4 bases and 0 bases, there was a span of 5 bases. The CDR3 DNA reads as TGCGCCAGCAGCCAGACCTCTGGGGCCAACGTCCTGACTTTC. It codes for CASSQTSGANVLTF.

This clonotype was picked up many times. The chain is built from TRBV5-1 and TRBJ2-4; D is perhaps TRBD2 (6 bases). The CDR3 is made up of 16 amino acids. V was cut by 4 bases and J by 0 bases, with 14 bases left in between. CDR1 and CDR2 (germline): SGHRS, YFSETQ. CDR3 nucleotide sequence: TGCGCCAGCAGCGGGACTCCTCAACTAGCCAAAAACATTCAGTACTTC. This codes for CASSGTPQLAKNIQYF.

V gene TRBV5-1 combines with J gene TRBJ2-2, with unresolved D. Trimming cost V 5 bases and J 0 bases, with 8 bases left between them. There are 14 residues in the CDR3. In germline, CDR1 is SGHRS, CDR2 YFSETQ. The CDR3 DNA sequence: TGCGCCAGCAGTGATCTCGCGAACACCGGGGAGCTGTTTTTT. It yields the protein CASSDLANTGELFF.

The gene calls are TRBV9 and TRBJ2-3; TRBD2 matches 8 bases. V lost 7 bases, J lost 4 bases, and 5 bases stayed unmatched. The CDR3 contains 13 residues. Germline values: CDR1 SGDLS, CDR2 YYNGEE. CDR3 region: CASGRGGSDTQYF. CDR3 DNA sequence: TGTGCCAGCGGACGGGGGGGATCAGATACGCAGTATTTT.

V usage is TRBV12-3 or TRBV12-4 and J usage is TRBJ1-1; 8 bases are a match to TRBD1. This CDR3 has 15 residues. V shed 4 bases, J shed 0 bases, and the junction held 4 bases outside the gene matches. CDR3 amino acids: CASSWGDRMNTEAFF. CDR3 nucleotide sequence: TGTGCCAGCAGTTGGGGGGACAGGATGAACACTGAAGCTTTCTTT.

This clonotype occurred once. The chain links TRBV24-1 to TRBJ2-3, with D perhaps matching TRBD1 or TRBD2 (5 bases each). This CDR3 contains 17 residues. Deletions cut 4 bases from V and 2 bases from J, with 18 bases between. The V gene's germline CDR1 is KGHDR and CDR2 SFDVKD. CDR3 loop: CATSDASPGTYTDTQYF. The CDR3 DNA follows: TGTGCCACCAGTGACGCCAGCCCAGGGACCTACACAGATACGCAGTATTTT.

This rearrangement joins TRBV28 to TRBJ1-2, with D possibly matching TRBD1 (5 bases). This CDR3 is built from 12 residues. V lost 6 bases, J lost 6 bases, and 11 bases lay in between. Looked up from germline, CDR1 is MDHEN and CDR2 is SYDVKM. The CDR3 reads CASSHRQHGYTF. CDR3 DNA: TGTGCCAGCAGCCATCGACAGCATGGCTACACCTTC.

This clonotype occurred many times. The chain joins TRBV2 to TRBJ2-5, with 8 bases identical to TRBD2. The CDR3 runs to 15 residues. J lost 4 bases, V lost 1 base, and 5 bases had no gene match. CDR1 SNHLY and CDR2 FYNNEI come from the germline V gene. The CDR3 DNA sequence: TGTGCCAGCAGTGAAGGAGCGGGGGCCAGAGAGACCCAGTACTTC. This translates into CASSEGAGARETQYF.

This clonotype has a handful of counts. The chain recombines TRBV10-3 with TRBJ1-6; D is unresolved. CDR3 length: 16 amino acids. Germline V gene data show CDR1 as ENHRY and CDR2 as SYGVKD. Trimming took off 8 bases at V and 3 bases at J, with 17 bases between the two ends. The CDR3 reads CAIGDTSKHYNSPLHF. The CDR3, as DNA: TGTGCCATCGGGGATACTTCCAAGCACTATAATTCACCCCTCCACTTT.

The chain is built from TRBV15 and TRBJ2-6; D is ambiguous. This CDR3 has 17 residues. The V end lost 5 bases, the J end lost 0 bases, and 14 bases lay between the germline ends. Germline CDR1 and CDR2: LNHNV and YYDKDF (reference sequence). Written as DNA, the CDR3 is TGTGCCACCAGCTCTGGACCGCCGCACTCTGGGGCCAACGTCCTGACTTTC. It encodes CATSSGPPHSGANVLTF. The full variable domain, its missing parts supplied by reference TRBV15 and TRBJ2-6, is DAMVIQNPRYQVTQFGKPVTLSCSQTLNHNVMYWYQQKSSQAPKLLFHYYDKDFNNEADTPDNFQSRRPNTSFCFLDIRSPGLGDTAMYLCATSSGPPHSGANVLTFGAGSRLTVL.

This clonotype was counted at least ten times. This rearrangement joins TRBV29-1 to TRBJ2-5, with D unresolved. Germline CDR1 SQVTM, CDR2 ANQGSEA. There are 11 residues in the CDR3. The V and J ends lost 6 bases and 2 bases respectively, with 7 bases between them. The CDR3 DNA follows: TGCAGCGTCGATGGGCAAGAGACCCAGTACTTC. Its protein product is CSVDGQETQYF.

On this clonotype: A far bigger clonotype differs at one base, so this is likely a read error. The rearrangement joins TRBV7-9 to TRBJ2-7; D unclear. The CDR3 is made up of 13 amino acids. Germline CDR1 is SEHNR and CDR2 is FQNEAQ (reference sequence). The CDR3 reads CACSLLGSYEQYF. The CDR3, as DNA: TGTGCCTGCAGCTTATTGGGTTCCTACGAGCAGTACTTC.

As regards this clonotype: A much more abundant neighbour one base away suggests this may be a read error. This sequence joins TRBV12-3 or TRBV12-4 and TRBJ2-3, with D tentatively TRBD1 (6 bases). V was trimmed by 6 bases and J by 4 bases, leaving 14 bases between them. The CDR3 length is 14 residues. CDR3 amino acids: CASRNRVKADTQYF. CDR3 in DNA: TGTGCCAGCAGAAACAGGGTTAAAGCAGATACGCAGTATTTT.

Concerning this clonotype: With a much larger clone just one base away, this may be a read error. CDR3 sequence reads: CASSGRQTDTQYF. DNA of the CDR3: TGTGCCAGTTCGGGACGGCAGACAGATACGCAGTATTTT. The chain couples TRBV10-3 to TRBJ2-3; perhaps D is TRBD1 or TRBD2 (5 bases each). From germline, CDR1 is ENHRY and CDR2 SYGVKD. Deletions cut 10 bases from V and 3 bases from J, with 14 bases between. This CDR3 is built from 13 residues.

A note on this clonotype: A read error is possible here, since a much larger clone lies one base away. V usage is TRBV5-1 and J usage is TRBJ1-2, with D possibly TRBD1 on 5 matching bases. Trimming took 4 bases from V and 3 from J, leaving 25 bases between them. Germline-derived CDR1 and CDR2 are SGHRS and YFSETQ. This CDR3 is built from 18 residues. CDR3 in amino acids: CASSRGDIRRGTYYGYTF. For the CDR3, the DNA is TGCGCCAGCAGCAGGGGAGACATAAGACGGGGAACCTACTATGGCTACACCTTC.

This clonotype was seen more than once but under ten times. CDR3 in amino acids: CSARRNGANVLTF. For the CDR3, the DNA is TGCAGCGCAAGGCGGAACGGGGCCAACGTCCTGACTTTC. V gene TRBV29-1 combines with J gene TRBJ2-6; D not certain. CDR3 length equals 13 residues. Per the germline V gene, CDR1 is SQVTM and CDR2 is ANQGSEA. Between the trimmed V and J ends, which lost 7 bases and 4 bases, there was a span of 11 bases.

With respect to this clonotype: The junction departs from germline at one end; a sequencing error may be responsible. The V and J genes are TRBV24-1 and TRBJ2-7; D remains ambiguous. The CDR3 runs to 14 residues. CDR1 is KGHDR and CDR2 is SFDVKD in the germline V gene. The CDR3 protein is CATSALRQAYEQYF. CDR3 nucleotides: TGTGCCACCAGTGCTTTGAGGCAGGCCTACGAGCAGTACTTC.

Only a few counts were recorded for this clonotype. The V gene is TRBV7-9, the J gene TRBJ1-2; 8 bases fit TRBD1. The V and J ends lost 5 bases and 3 bases, in that order; junction bases with no gene match: 5. This CDR3 contains 14 residues. The germline V gene encodes CDR1 SEHNR and CDR2 FQNEAQ (reference sequence). The CDR3 loop is CASSLDRAHYGYTF. The CDR3 nucleotides are TGTGCCAGCAGCCTGGACAGGGCTCACTATGGCTACACCTTC.

This rearrangement joins TRBV11-3 to TRBJ2-2, with D maybe TRBD2 (5 bases). Between the trimmed V and J ends, which lost 2 bases and 7 bases, there was a span of 5 bases. The V gene's germline CDR1 is SGHNT and CDR2 YENEEA. The CDR3 loop spans 12 amino acids. The CDR3 here is CASSLRGGELFF. The CDR3 nucleotides read TGTGCCAGCAGCTTACGGGGCGGGGAGCTGTTTTTT.

In this sample, this clonotype turned up a few times. The chain couples TRBV3-1 to TRBJ2-7, with 7 bases aligning to TRBD2. The CDR3 sequence is 15 residues long. CDR1 LGHDT and CDR2 YNNKEL come from the germline V gene (reference sequence). The ends lost 0 bases at V and 3 bases at J; junction bases unmatched: 5. The CDR3 here is CASSQELARGYEQYF. The CDR3 coding sequence is TGTGCCAGCAGCCAAGAACTAGCGAGGGGCTACGAGCAGTACTTC.

The chain employs TRBV7-6 and TRBJ1-6; 8 nucleotides agree with TRBD1. There are 16 residues in the CDR3. The germline V gene has CDR1 SGHVS and CDR2 FNYEAQ. V shed 5 bases and J 9 bases; nucleotides not matched to a gene: 12. CDR3 sequence reads: CASSLLTGESGSPLHF. CDR3 nucleotides: TGTGCCAGCAGCCTCCTGACAGGGGAGAGCGGTTCACCCCTCCACTTT.

This clonotype was observed at least ten times. The V call is TRBV7-3, the J call TRBJ2-1, with a tentative D call TRBD2 (6 bases). The CDR3 covers 14 residues. V shed 4 bases and J shed 8 bases, with 15 bases lying between them. CDR1 is SGHTA, CDR2 FQGTGA, per germline. The CDR3 protein is CASSSLGSAHEQFF. The CDR3 DNA reads as TGTGCCAGCAGCTCCCTCGGGAGCGCCCATGAGCAGTTCTTC. The whole variable domain, remainder taken from reference TRBV7-3 and TRBJ2-1, is GAGVSQTPSNKVTEKGKYVELRCDPISGHTALYWYRQSLGQGPEFLIYFQGTGAADDSGLPNDRFFAVRPEGSVSTLKIQRTERGDSAVYLCASSSLGSAHEQFFGPGTRLTVL.

This clonotype was counted many times. The gene calls are TRBV6-2 or TRBV6-3 and TRBJ2-7; a weak D match, TRBD1 (6 bases). Germline loops: CDR1 MNHEY, CDR2 SVGEGT. Trimming took 7 bases from V and 3 from J, leaving 16 bases between them. The CDR3 totals 14 residues. This CDR3 is CASKDRDTLYEQYF. The CDR3 region has the DNA TGTGCCAGCAAAGACCGGGACACCCTCTACGAGCAGTACTTC.

The rearrangement uses TRBV20-1 and TRBJ2-1; possibly TRBD2 for D (6 bases). The V end lost 6 bases, the J end lost 2 bases, and 17 bases lay between the germline ends. The germline V gene has CDR1 DFQATT and CDR2 SNEGSKA (reference sequence). CDR3 length: 15 residues. CDR3 sequence: CSANTAGSPYNEQFF. In nucleotides, the CDR3 is TGCAGTGCAAATACCGCGGGGTCCCCCTACAATGAGCAGTTCTTC.

This clonotype was seen only once. The chain combines TRBV7-2 with TRBJ2-7; D not certain. CDR1 is SGHTA and CDR2 is FQGNSA in the germline V gene. The CDR3 sequence is 13 residues long. Trimming stripped 7 bases from V and 7 bases from J, with 17 bases between. The CDR3 sequence: CASKAKDYNEQYF. CDR3 nucleotide sequence: TGTGCCAGCAAAGCCAAAGATTACAATGAGCAGTACTTC.

The V call is TRBV5-8, the J call TRBJ2-1; D perhaps matches TRBD2 (6 bases). The germline gives CDR1 SGHTS, CDR2 YDEGEE. The length of the CDR3 is 17 residues. V gave up 6 bases and J gave up 0 bases, with 19 bases separating them. This CDR3 is CASTLLGLAHSYNEQFF. CDR3 DNA: TGTGCCAGCACCCTACTCGGGCTAGCGCACTCCTACAATGAGCAGTTCTTC. The full variable domain, completed using reference TRBV5-8 and TRBJ2-1, is EAGVTQSPTHLIKTRGQQATLRCSPISGHTSVYWYQQALGLGLQFLLWYDEGEERNRGNFPPRFSGRQFPNYSSELNVNALELEDSALYLCASTLLGLAHSYNEQFFGPGTRLTVL.

Regarding this clonotype: This may be a read error: a much more frequent sequence differs by one nucleotide. The chain links TRBV5-1 to TRBJ2-1, with D maybe TRBD2 (6 bases). Trimming pared 4 bases from V and 7 bases from J, leaving 15 bases between. This CDR3 has 14 residues. The germline gives CDR1 SGHRS, CDR2 YFSETQ. This chain's CDR3 is CASSVLGRRNEQFF. As DNA, the CDR3 is TGCGCCAGCAGCGTACTGGGGAGGCGGAATGAGCAGTTCTTC.

This clonotype was counted ten times or more. Just one base apart from a much larger clone, this may be a read error. The chain is built from TRBV6-5 and TRBJ2-1, with D unresolved. Near its end, the DNA agrees better with TRBJ2-7, so the J call may be wrong. The CDR3 runs to 12 residues. Germline V lookup: CDR1 MNHEY, CDR2 SVGAGI. The CDR3 spells CASSKGYNEQYF. The CDR3 DNA reads as TGTGCCAGCAGTAAGGGCTACAATGAGCAGTACTTC.

This clonotype was observed at least ten times. V usage is TRBV7-2 and J usage is TRBJ2-1; 11 nucleotides agree with TRBD2. V shed 3 bases, J shed 14 bases, and the junction held 9 bases outside the gene matches. This CDR3 comprises 14 residues. Germline CDR1 SGHTA, CDR2 FQGNSA. This CDR3 is CASSLGLAVETEFF. DNA for the CDR3: TGTGCCAGCAGCTTGGGACTAGCGGTAGAAACGGAGTTCTTC.

V gene TRBV7-6 combines with J gene TRBJ2-4; TRBD2 is a possible D gene (7 bases). Germline lookup yields CDR1 SGHVS and CDR2 FNYEAQ. The V and J ends lost 5 bases and 0 bases respectively, with 26 bases between them. This CDR3 region has 20 residues. In DNA, the CDR3 is TGTGCCAGCAGCCTTCGGGAACTAGCGCCAATGGGGGCAGCCAAAAACATTCAGTACTTC. It is translated as CASSLRELAPMGAAKNIQYF.